Shown below are 18 T cell receptor beta chains from a single sample sequenced in a study of blood T cell repertoires in COVID-19. TCRdb's table, derived via immunoSEQ multiplex PCR, lists solely in-frame clones and lacks some. The sample consists of 150,000 to 200,000 clones, about 87% of them appearing once. The sample comprised peripheral blood. The receptor source for this set is a man younger than 30 with active or convalescent COVID-19.

V usage is TRBV15 and J usage is TRBJ1-4; 9 bases are a match to TRBD1. The CDR3 is made up of 13 amino acids. Germline V gene lookup returns CDR1 LNHNV and CDR2 YYDKDF (reference sequence). V lost 8 bases, J lost 11 bases, and 9 bases stayed unmatched. CDR3 coding DNA: TGTGCCACCCGGGACAGGGAAAAAGTGAAACTGTTTTTT. Protein sequence: CATRDREKVKLFF.

The chain employs TRBV24-1 and TRBJ2-1; no clear D. Germline assignment: CDR1 KGHDR and CDR2 SFDVKD. The V end lost 1 base, the J end lost 10 bases, and 4 bases lay between the germline ends. This CDR3 region has 11 residues. The CDR3 nucleotides are TGTGCCACCAGTGATTTCCGGGAGCAGTTCTTC. Residues: CATSDFREQFF.

The chain uses TRBV19 and TRBJ2-1; weak D call: TRBD1 (6 bases). The CDR3 length is 12 residues. From germline, CDR1 is LNHDA and CDR2 SQIVND (reference sequence). With 9 bases removed from V and 8 bases from J, the gap between germline ends came to 14 bases. The CDR3 region is CASYDRSDEQFF. CDR3 bases: TGTGCCAGCTACGACAGGAGCGATGAGCAGTTCTTC.

The chain joins TRBV11-2 to TRBJ2-3; 9 bases are a match to TRBD1. The CDR3 length is 15 residues. With V trimmed by 6 bases and J by 5 bases, 9 bases remained unmatched. CDR1 SGHAT and CDR2 FQNNGV come from the germline V gene. CDR3 nucleotide sequence: TGTGCCAGCAGGGGGGTGGGGACAGGGAAAGATACGCAGTATTTT. This gives the protein CASRGVGTGKDTQYF.

The chain uses TRBV7-9 and TRBJ1-2, with D perhaps matching TRBD1 (6 bases). Germline CDR1 SEHNR, CDR2 FQNEAQ (reference sequence). CDR3 length: 12 amino acids. The ends were cut back, 5 bases at V and 6 bases at J, with 10 bases in the middle. CDR3: CASSPGQHGYTF. The CDR3 bases are TGTGCCAGCAGCCCCGGACAGCATGGCTACACCTTC.

The chain couples TRBV24-1 to TRBJ2-1; 13 positions agree with TRBD2. Germline loops: CDR1 KGHDR, CDR2 SFDVKD. After removal of 4 bases from V and 7 bases from J, the junction contained 6 bases not matched to a gene. CDR3 length equals 16 residues. CDR3 in amino acids: CATSDPGLAGLNEQFF. In DNA form, the CDR3 reads TGTGCCACCAGTGACCCGGGACTAGCGGGACTAAATGAGCAGTTCTTC.

The chain carries TRBV10-3 and TRBJ2-5; no clear D gene. The CDR3 covers 15 residues. Germline V CDR1 and CDR2: ENHRY, SYGVKD. V lost 3 bases, J lost 2 bases, and 13 bases lay in between. The chain's CDR3 is CAISDSYIRQETQYF. As DNA, the CDR3 is TGTGCCATCAGTGATTCGTATATTCGGCAAGAGACCCAGTACTTC.

In its sample, this clone was seen a few times. This sequence joins TRBV5-4 and TRBJ2-1; TRBD2 agrees at 9 bases. With V trimmed by 4 bases and J by 7 bases, 9 bases remained unmatched. The CDR3 runs to 15 residues. The germline gives CDR1 SGHNT, CDR2 YYREEE (reference sequence). For the CDR3, the DNA is TGTGCCAGCAGCCCAAATAGCGGGAGTGGAAATGAGCAGTTCTTC. Translating gives CASSPNSGSGNEQFF.

The chain joins TRBV5-1 to TRBJ2-7; D perhaps matches TRBD2 (5 bases). Trimming removed 5 bases at V and 0 bases at J, with 12 bases between. This CDR3 has 14 residues. CDR1 and CDR2 from the germline V gene are SGHRS and YFSETQ. CDR3 nucleotide sequence: TGCGCCAGCAGTGAGGGCCTCAGCTCCTACGAGCAGTACGTC. Translating gives CASSEGLSSYEQYV.

The V gene is TRBV6-6, the J gene TRBJ2-7, with D perhaps matching TRBD1 (6 bases). CDR1 is MNHNY and CDR2 is SVGAGI in the germline V gene (reference sequence). This CDR3 is built from 14 residues. V was cut by 8 bases and J by 2 bases, with 16 bases left in between. The CDR3 nucleotides read TGTGCCAGCGCATCGACAGGACTTACCTACGAGCAGTACTTC. Translated, it gives CASASTGLTYEQYF.

The chain couples TRBV4-3 to TRBJ2-5, with 11 bases identical to TRBD2. Germline CDR1 reads LGHNA; CDR2 reads YSLEER. V gave up 1 base and J gave up 0 bases; unmatched junction bases: 10. CDR3 length: 19 residues. The DNA of the CDR3 is TGCGCCAGCAGCCAAGCAGGACTAGCGGGCGGGTTCCACCAAGAGACCCAGTACTTC. This encodes CASSQAGLAGGFHQETQYF.

This chain uses TRBV12-3 or TRBV12-4 with TRBJ2-3; D gene unclear. The V end was cut by 4 bases, the J end by 4 bases, with 9 bases between. This CDR3 region has 13 residues. The CDR3 is CASSYSPADTQYF. The CDR3 DNA sequence: TGTGCCAGCAGTTATAGTCCTGCAGATACGCAGTATTTT.

The CDR3 sequence: CASSLPGLARETQYF. The DNA for the CDR3 is TGTGCCAGCAGCCTTCCGGGACTAGCCAGAGAGACCCAGTACTTC. V usage is TRBV7-2 and J usage is TRBJ2-5; 9 bases fit TRBD2. CDR1 is SGHTA, CDR2 FQGNSA, per germline. This CDR3 has 15 residues. V lost 5 bases to trimming and J lost 4 bases; unmatched junction nucleotides: 8. The variable domain in full, completed from reference TRBV7-2 and TRBJ2-5, reads GAGVSQSPSNKVTEKGKDVELRCDPISGHTALYWYRQSLGQGLEFLIYFQGNSAPDKSGLPSDRFSAERTGGSVSTLTIQRTQQEDSAVYLCASSLPGLARETQYFGPGTRLLVL.

The chain has TRBV14 and TRBJ1-6; 7 bases agree with TRBD1. V trimming: 4 bases; J trimming: 5 bases; junction bases outside the gene matches: 8. CDR3 length: 16 amino acids. Germline V gene lookup returns CDR1 SGHDN and CDR2 FVKESK. For the CDR3, the DNA is TGTGCCAGCAGCCCCCCAGGGGGAGGCGATAATTCACCCCTCCACTTT. It yields the protein CASSPPGGGDNSPLHF.

V usage is TRBV6-5 and J usage is TRBJ2-3; 10 bases align to TRBD2. Germline CDR1 MNHEY, CDR2 SVGAGI. CDR3 length: 15 amino acids. With 2 bases clipped from V and 2 bases from J, the junction kept 1 base outside the gene matches. This CDR3 reads CASSYGTSDTDTQYF. In DNA, the CDR3 is TGTGCCAGCAGTTACGGGACTAGCGACACAGATACGCAGTATTTT.

The CDR3 is CASSELGLAELTDTQYF. The DNA for the CDR3 is TGCGCCAGCAGTGAGCTGGGACTAGCGGAGCTCACAGATACGCAGTATTTT. V usage is TRBV10-2 and J usage is TRBJ2-3; TRBD2 matches at 11 bases. CDR3 length: 17 amino acids. V shed 2 bases and J 2 bases; nucleotides not matched to a gene: 6. Germline values: CDR1 WSHSY, CDR2 SAAADI.

This chain links TRBV27 with TRBJ2-1, with 13 nucleotides matching TRBD2. Germline-derived CDR1 and CDR2 are MNHEY and SMNVEV (reference sequence). The CDR3 covers 16 residues. V shed 7 bases and J 5 bases; nucleotides not matched to a gene: 8. The CDR3 sequence is CASISWTSGGHNEQFF. The CDR3 DNA reads TGTGCCAGCATCTCCTGGACTAGCGGGGGACACAATGAGCAGTTCTTC.

This rearrangement joins TRBV7-3 to TRBJ1-1; 9 bases fit TRBD1. This CDR3 has 13 residues. The germline CDR1 and CDR2 sequences are SGHTA and FQGTGA. Losses at the gene ends were 4 bases for V and 6 bases for J; bases not matched to a gene: 3. This CDR3 is CASSSGQGSEAFF. CDR3 nucleotides: TGTGCCAGCAGCTCCGGACAGGGGTCTGAAGCTTTCTTT.